The clone carrying this T cell receptor (beta chain) appeared once. The sample originates from a study of blood T cell repertoires in COVID-19. Study summary: Collection of acute and convalescent COVID-19 samples took place in the United States, Italy and Spain. PBMCs, B-cell-depleted T cells, or T cells provided the cDNA or gDNA that made up the material.

Per the authors' pipeline: For nucleated cells, counts were estimated from reference gene primer amplification. TCRdb keeps only in-frame clones here, not all; method: immunoSEQ multiplex PCR. Clonal size and the V and J genes are those of that table, whereas D and trimming came from the DNA. The sample shows approximately 44,000 clones, about 85% of them seen only once. V gave up 2 bases and J gave up 0 bases; unmatched junction bases: 6. Germline V gives CDR1 LNHNV, CDR2 YYDKDF (reference sequence). The CDR3 is 17 amino acids. Material for sequencing was peripheral blood. This chain uses TRBV15 with TRBJ1-3; 8 bases are a match to TRBD1. The sequence came from a man between 60 and 70 years old with acute or convalescent COVID-19. CDR3 residues: CATSRSTGGYSGNTIYF. CDR3 DNA: TGTGCCACCAGCAGATCCACAGGGGGTTACTCTGGAAACACCATATATTTT.